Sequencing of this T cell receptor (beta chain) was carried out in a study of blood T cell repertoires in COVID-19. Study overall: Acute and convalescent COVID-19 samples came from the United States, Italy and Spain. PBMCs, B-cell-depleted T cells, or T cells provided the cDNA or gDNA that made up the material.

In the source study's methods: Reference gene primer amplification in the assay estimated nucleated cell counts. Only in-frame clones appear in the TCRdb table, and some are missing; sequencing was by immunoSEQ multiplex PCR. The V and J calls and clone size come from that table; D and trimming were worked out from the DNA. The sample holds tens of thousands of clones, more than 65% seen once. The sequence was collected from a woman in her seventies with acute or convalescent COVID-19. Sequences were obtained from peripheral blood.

CDR3 loop: CASSPFPYTSGGINYGYTF. CDR3 in DNA: TGCGCCAGCAGCCCCTTCCCTTACACTTCAGGGGGCATTAACTATGGCTACACCTTC. This sequence joins TRBV5-1 and TRBJ1-2; 8 bases are shared with TRBD1. Germline CDR1 reads SGHRS; CDR2 reads YFSETQ. With V trimmed by 4 bases and J by 1 base, 18 bases remained unmatched. The CDR3 loop spans 19 amino acids.